Listed below are T cell receptor beta chains from one sample, sequenced in a study of beta chain features in type 1 diabetes. The protocol was immunoSEQ multiplex PCR, while the TCRdb copy is restricted to in-frame clones and leaves out a portion. Of about 400,000 clones detected, approximately 12% appear once; the ten largest clones hold about 0.01%. Sequences were obtained from naive CD4+ T cells from blood. Every receptor here comes from a woman younger than 35 with type 1 diabetes. CDR3s include the opening cysteine and the closing phenylalanine or tryptophan. D genes are given only for firm matches. Rows may omit the clone size; those that give it use once, few, many or a size class.

CDR3aa	CDR3nt	v_gene	j_gene	d_gene	abundance	len
CASSPDRGKYGYTF	TGCGCCAGCAGCCCGGACAGGGGGAAGTATGGCTACACCTTC	TRBV4-3	TRBJ1-2	TRBD1	NA	14
CASSQGDEKLFF	TGTGCCAGCTCCCAGGGTGATGAAAAACTGTTTTTT	TRBV18	TRBJ1-4	NA	NA	12
CASRVGGQRSYEQYF	TGTGCCAGCAGGGTCGGAGGACAGCGCTCCTACGAGCAGTACTTC	TRBV7-2	TRBJ2-7	NA	once	15
CATSRDPAGGSYEQYF	TGTGCCACCAGCAGAGACCCAGCGGGTGGCTCCTACGAGCAGTACTTC	TRBV15	TRBJ2-7	NA	NA	16
CSVGGLGSHEQFF	TGCAGCGTTGGGGGACTAGGATCCCATGAGCAGTTCTTC	TRBV29-1	TRBJ2-1	TRBD2	few	13
CASSSSSGGYQETQYF	TGTGCCAGCAGTTCGTCTAGCGGGGGTTACCAAGAGACCCAGTACTTC	TRBV6-5	TRBJ2-5	TRBD2	NA	16
CASSLRGTFTDTQYF	TGTGCCAGCAGCTTACGGGGGACCTTCACAGATACGCAGTATTTT	TRBV7-3	TRBJ2-3	NA	few	15
CASSGGGLAGLNEQFF	TGCGCCAGCAGCGGCGGCGGACTAGCGGGACTCAATGAGCAGTTCTTC	TRBV5-1	TRBJ2-1	TRBD2	NA	16
CASSGGGQGPYNEQFF	TGTGCCAGCAGCGGGGGTGGACAGGGTCCATACAATGAGCAGTTCTTC	TRBV9	TRBJ2-1	TRBD1	few	16
CASSRGPTNTEAFF	TGCGCCAGCAGCCGGGGGCCCACGAACACTGAAGCTTTCTTT	TRBV4-1	TRBJ1-1	NA	few	14
CASRLGTTPTGELFF	TGTGCCAGCCGACTGGGGACTACCCCCACCGGGGAGCTGTTTTTT	TRBV27	TRBJ2-2	TRBD2	few	15
CASGLGLGDSYEQYF	TGTGCTAGTGGTTTGGGACTAGGTGATTCCTACGAGCAGTACTTC	TRBV12-5	TRBJ2-7	NA	NA	15
CASSPGTGGYEQYF	TGCGCCAGCAGCCCCGGGACAGGGGGCTACGAGCAGTACTTC	TRBV5-1	TRBJ2-7	TRBD1	few	14
CASSSPTWTGFAGYTF	TGTGCCAGCAGTTCCCCGACGTGGACAGGGTTTGCCGGCTACACCTTC	TRBV6-5	TRBJ1-2	TRBD1	NA	16
CAIRAGTEGEKLFF	TGTGCCATCAGAGCCGGGACAGAAGGCGAAAAACTGTTTTTT	TRBV10-3	TRBJ1-4	TRBD1	NA	14
CASSEGQVTDEQYF	TGTGCCAGCAGTGAAGGCCAGGTGACCGACGAGCAGTACTTC	TRBV2	TRBJ2-7	NA	few	14
CASRVSVTGELFF	TGTGCCAGCAGGGTGTCGGTCACCGGGGAGCTGTTTTTT	TRBV7-3	TRBJ2-2	NA	NA	13
CASSQSGGGNEQFF	TGTGCCAGCTCCCAATCAGGGGGCGGAAATGAGCAGTTCTTC	TRBV2	TRBJ2-1	TRBD1	few	14
CASSQERGTEQYF	TGTGCCAGCAGCCAAGAAAGGGGTACCGAGCAGTACTTC	TRBV14	TRBJ2-7	NA	few	13
CASGSTSGSGNEQFF	TGCGCCAGCGGATCGACTAGCGGGAGTGGAAATGAGCAGTTCTTC	TRBV4-3	TRBJ2-1	TRBD2	NA	15
CASSTGILYEQYF	TGTGCCAGCAGCACCGGGATACTCTACGAGCAGTACTTC	TRBV2	TRBJ2-7	NA	NA	13
CASSLEDSSHNEQFF	TGTGCCAGCAGCCTCGAGGACAGCTCCCACAATGAGCAGTTCTTC	TRBV7-3	TRBJ2-1	NA	few	15
CASSATEKLFF	TGTGCCAGCAGCGCTACTGAAAAACTGTTTTTT	TRBV2	TRBJ1-4	NA	NA	11
CASSWGQPYNEQFF	TGCGCCAGCAGCTGGGGACAGCCTTACAATGAGCAGTTCTTC	TRBV5-1	TRBJ2-1	TRBD1	NA	14
CASSLGSPRGNIQYF	TGTGCCAGCAGCTTGGGATCACCCCGAGGGAACATTCAGTACTTC	TRBV5-4	TRBJ2-4	NA	NA	15
CASSLGAQRHYNEQFF	TGCGCCAGCAGCCTGGGGGCACAGCGCCACTACAATGAGCAGTTCTTC	TRBV4-3	TRBJ2-1	NA	few	16
CASSAGTGGTEAFF	TGTGCCAGCAGTGCAGGGACAGGGGGCACTGAAGCTTTCTTT	TRBV6-4	TRBJ1-1	TRBD1	NA	14
CSVEYRGRTNYGYTF	TGCAGCGTAGAGTACAGGGGCAGAACTAACTATGGCTACACCTTC	TRBV29-1	TRBJ1-2	TRBD1	few	15
CASSQGTGTDPRETQYF	TGCGCCAGCAGCCAGGGTACCGGAACAGACCCTCGGGAGACCCAGTACTTC	TRBV4-1	TRBJ2-5	NA	NA	17
CAISGTILSYEQYF	TGTGCCATCAGCGGGACAATTCTATCCTACGAGCAGTACTTC	TRBV6-5	TRBJ2-7	NA	NA	14
CASSVVGGVGTEAFF	TGTGCCAGCAGCGTAGTTGGGGGGGTCGGCACTGAAGCTTTCTTT	TRBV9	TRBJ1-1	NA	few	15
CASSPQGDEKLFF	TGTGCCAGCAGCCCTCAGGGGGATGAAAAACTGTTTTTT	TRBV2	TRBJ1-4	TRBD1	few	13
CSVLPGLHPYNEQFF	TGCAGCGTTCTACCGGGACTCCACCCCTACAATGAGCAGTTCTTC	TRBV29-1	TRBJ2-1	NA	few	15
CASRYSTDTQYF	TGTGCCAGCAGATATAGCACAGATACGCAGTATTTT	TRBV7-2	TRBJ2-3	NA	NA	12
CASSARDRGLVAEAFF	TGTGCCAGCAGCGCCCGGGACAGGGGGCTGGTGGCTGAAGCTTTCTTT	TRBV11-2	TRBJ1-1	TRBD1	NA	16
CATSTDRLNQPQHF	TGTGCCACCAGCACCGACAGGCTCAATCAGCCCCAGCATTTT	TRBV15	TRBJ1-5	NA	NA	14
CAWSVLADEQFF	TGTGCCTGGAGTGTACTAGCGGATGAGCAGTTCTTC	TRBV30	TRBJ2-1	TRBD2	NA	12
CASSSPIRNTEAFF	TGTGCCAGCAGCTCCCCCATCAGGAACACTGAAGCTTTCTTT	TRBV7-8	TRBJ1-1	NA	few	14
CARDRSCNQPQHF	TGTGCCAGGGACAGAAGTTGCAATCAGCCCCAGCATTTT	TRBV21-1	TRBJ1-5	NA	NA	13
CASGPGQGQETQYF	TGTGCTAGTGGCCCCGGACAGGGGCAAGAGACCCAGTACTTC	TRBV12-5	TRBJ2-5	TRBD1	few	14
CSVDRGLF	TGCAGCGTTGACAGGGGCCTCTTC	TRBV29-1	TRBJ2-1	NA	few	8
CASRCSAGPRLRPQHF	TGTGCCAGCAGATGTTCCGCAGGGCCCCGATTGAGGCCCCAGCATTTT	TRBV21-1	TRBJ1-5	NA	NA	16
CAWRGTGNGANYGYTF	TGTGCCTGGCGCGGGACAGGGAATGGGGCTAACTATGGCTACACCTTC	TRBV30	TRBJ1-2	TRBD1	NA	16
CAASSSGSYEQYF	TGTGCCGCCTCGTCTAGCGGCTCCTACGAGCAGTACTTC	TRBV15	TRBJ2-7	TRBD2	NA	13
CAWGDRLKFEQYF	TGTGCCTGGGGGGACAGGTTGAAATTCGAGCAGTACTTC	TRBV30	TRBJ2-7	TRBD1	few	13
CASSNGLAGDNEQFF	TGTGCCAGCAGTAACGGACTAGCGGGAGACAATGAGCAGTTCTTC	TRBV6-5	TRBJ2-1	TRBD2	few	15
CASSLVRLAGADTQYF	TGTGCCAGCAGCTTAGTCCGACTAGCGGGCGCAGATACGCAGTATTTT	TRBV7-2	TRBJ2-3	TRBD2	NA	16
CASSLRATDEKLFF	TGTGCCAGCAGCTTGAGGGCCACGGATGAAAAACTGTTTTTT	TRBV7-6	TRBJ1-4	NA	once	14
CSADRGDRGYTF	TGCAGCGCGGACAGGGGTGATCGAGGCTACACCTTC	TRBV29-1	TRBJ1-2	TRBD1	few	12
CASSDRAVNSAPLHF	TGTGCCAGCAGTGACAGGGCCGTGAATAGTGCACCCCTCCACTTT	TRBV6-1	TRBJ1-6	NA	NA	15
CASSQDRRFSNQPQHF	TGCGCCAGCAGCCAAGATCGCAGATTTAGCAATCAGCCCCAGCATTTT	TRBV4-3	TRBJ1-5	NA	NA	16
CASSNPAGGDYEQYF	TGTGCCAGCAGCAACCCAGCGGGAGGGGACTACGAGCAGTACTTC	TRBV5-4	TRBJ2-7	TRBD2	NA	15